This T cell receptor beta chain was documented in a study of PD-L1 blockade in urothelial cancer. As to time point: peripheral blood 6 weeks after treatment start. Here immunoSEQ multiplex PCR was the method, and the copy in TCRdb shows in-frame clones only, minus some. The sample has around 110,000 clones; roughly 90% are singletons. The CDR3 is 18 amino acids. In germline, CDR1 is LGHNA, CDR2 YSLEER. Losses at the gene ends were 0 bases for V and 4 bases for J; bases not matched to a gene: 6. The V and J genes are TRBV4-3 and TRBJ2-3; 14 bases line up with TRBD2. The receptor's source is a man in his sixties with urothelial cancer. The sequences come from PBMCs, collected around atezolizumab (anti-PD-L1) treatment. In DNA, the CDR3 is TGCGCCAGCAGCCAAGATTTGGGACTAGCGGGAGCGGCAGATACGCAGTATTTT. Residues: CASSQDLGLAGAADTQYF.